This record concerns one T cell receptor (beta chain) sequence. This record comes from a study of T-cell reconstitution after alpha-beta-depleted transplantation in children. CDR1 LNHDA and CDR2 SQIVND come from the germline V gene (reference sequence). The CDR3 is 11 residues long. Deletions cut 10 bases from V and 7 bases from J, with 14 bases between. Unique molecular identifiers were incorporated during preparation of the TCRbeta library. Via MiXCR, TCRdb re-called the PCR reads, giving one row per CDR3 protein. The sample lists about 610,000 distinct CDR3 sequences, about 10% occurring once. The material sequenced was PBMCs from the stem cell graft donor, taken from the stem cell graft. The chain carries TRBV19 and TRBJ2-7; D gene ambiguous. The receptor's source is a human donor who donated a stem cell graft to a child with acute myeloid leukemia. The CDR3 loop reads CAKLFVVEQYF. CDR3 in DNA: TGTGCCAAACTCTTCGTGGTGGAGCAGTACTTC.